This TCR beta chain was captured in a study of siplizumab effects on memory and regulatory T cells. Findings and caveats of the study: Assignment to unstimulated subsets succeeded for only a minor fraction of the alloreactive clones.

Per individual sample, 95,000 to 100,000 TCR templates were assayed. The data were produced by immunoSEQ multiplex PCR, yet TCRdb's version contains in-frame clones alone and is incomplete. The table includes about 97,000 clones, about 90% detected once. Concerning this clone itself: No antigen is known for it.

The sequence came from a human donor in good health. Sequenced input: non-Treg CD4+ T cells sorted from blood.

The CDR3 DNA is TGTGCCAGCAGCCGCGCACAGGAAACTAATGAAAAACTGTTTTTT. Translation gives CASSRAQETNEKLFF. V and J are TRBV7-9 and TRBJ1-4, with D possibly TRBD1 on 5 matching bases. Germline V gene data show CDR1 as SEHNR and CDR2 as FQNEAQ (reference sequence). The CDR3 consists of 15 residues. Deletions cut 5 bases from V and 1 base from J, with 11 bases between.